The 9 T cell receptor beta chains in this list originate from one sample, sequenced in a study of blood T cells in healthy people across ages. A second PCR, run for about 7 to 11 cycles, used a sample-barcoded 5' primer plus a J-beta primer mix. In TCRdb, the 5' RACE reads were re-called with MiXCR into one record per CDR3 protein. The repertoire holds 1.5 million to 1.8 million distinct CDR3 sequences, approximately 39% seen once, with over 3.5% in the top ten. The sequenced sample consisted of blood. All receptors derive from a woman aged 18 to 35 in good health.

The chain uses TRBV12-3 or TRBV12-4 and TRBJ2-3; possible D gene TRBD1, 5 bases. The CDR3 sequence is 13 residues long. V gave up 7 bases and J gave up 10 bases, with 18 bases separating them. The CDR3, as DNA: TGTGCCAGCACCCGCAGGTCCAGGGTGGCGCAGTATTTT. Its translation is CASTRRSRVAQYF.

The gene calls are TRBV29-1 and TRBJ2-7, with a possible D match to TRBD2 (6 bases). The CDR3 has 12 residues. With 7 bases removed from V and 3 bases from J, the gap between germline ends came to 13 bases. Germline-derived CDR1 and CDR2 are SQVTM and ANQGSEA. In nucleotides, the CDR3 is TGCAGCGCTCAGGGACTTCACTACGAGCAGTACTTC. It codes for CSAQGLHYEQYF.

In regard to this clonotype: This sequence is one base from a far larger clone and is likely a read error. V is TRBV7-2 and J is TRBJ1-1; D ambiguous. CDR3 length: 13 amino acids. Germline V gives CDR1 SGHTA, CDR2 FQGNSA. For the CDR3, the DNA is TGTGCCAGCAGCTTAGGGGAGAACACTGAACCTTTCTTT. Protein: CASSLGENTEPFF.

CDR3 in DNA: TGTGCCAGCACCGCGGGTACCTATGGCTACACCTTC. It specifies CASTAGTYGYTF. The chain combines TRBV6-1 with TRBJ1-2; D is unresolved. The V gene lost 7 bases and the J gene lost 4 bases, with 10 bases spanning the gap. The CDR3 is 12 amino acids. Germline CDR1 and CDR2: MNHNS and SASEGT.

The V and J genes are TRBV20-1 and TRBJ2-1, with D uncertain. Germline-derived CDR1 and CDR2 are DFQATT and SNEGSKA (reference sequence). The CDR3 length is 15 residues. V lost 3 bases, J lost 2 bases, and 14 bases lay in between. The CDR3 DNA is TGCAGTGCTAGCAGCCCAAAAGCAACCTACAATGAGCAGTTCTTC. Its protein is CSASSPKATYNEQFF.

This clonotype was recorded once. The chain couples TRBV7-9 to TRBJ2-1, with D possibly being TRBD1 or TRBD2 (6 bases each). CDR3 length: 17 residues. Germline values: CDR1 SEHNR, CDR2 FQNEAQ (reference sequence). Trimming removed 1 base at V and 10 bases at J, with 23 bases between. CDR3 loop: CASSLVGGGTYSYEQFF. The CDR3 DNA follows: TGTGCCAGCAGCTTAGTCGGAGGGGGTACTTACTCCTACGAGCAGTTCTTC.

This clonotype has a handful of counts. The CDR3 DNA reads TGTGCCAGCAGTTACCGGGGGGGCGGGGGCCCCATGGATACGCAGTATTTT. Its protein is CASSYRGGGGPMDTQYF. J is TRBJ2-3 and V is TRBV6-6; 8 bases are shared with TRBD2. The CDR3 spans 17 residues. V was clipped by 2 bases and J by 6 bases; unmatched bases: 13. The germline gives CDR1 MNHNY, CDR2 SVGAGI (reference sequence).

This clonotype was observed at least ten times. J is TRBJ2-1 and V is TRBV29-1; possible D gene TRBD1, 7 bases. The CDR3 has 14 amino acids. Trimming stripped 5 bases from V and 3 bases from J, with 14 bases between. Germline CDR1 reads SQVTM; CDR2 reads ANQGSEA. CDR3 region: CSVRSGGNYNEQFF. The CDR3 coding sequence is TGCAGCGTTCGGTCAGGGGGGAACTACAATGAGCAGTTCTTC.

This clonotype occurred once. In nucleotides, the CDR3 is TGTGCCAGCAGCGTAGGACGGGGAATAGCTGGCTACACCTTC. Protein: CASSVGRGIAGYTF. V gene TRBV9 combines with J gene TRBJ1-2; D unresolved. Germline values: CDR1 SGDLS, CDR2 YYNGEE. Trimming left V 0 bases short and J 7 bases short, with 13 bases between. The CDR3 runs to 14 residues.